Shown below are 18 T cell receptor beta chains from a single sample sequenced in a study of cytomegalovirus exposure and HLA in healthy donors. PCR primers comprised 60 Vbeta and 13 Jbeta primers. Only in-frame clones appear in the TCRdb table, and some are missing; sequencing was by immunoSEQ multiplex PCR. The sample holds about 150,000 clones; under 85% are singletons and the top ten take 5.4%. Material for sequencing was PBMCs. These receptors all stem from a woman between 18 and 30 years old in good health and CMV-seropositive.

The table lists this clone with a few counts. The V and J genes are TRBV7-9 and TRBJ1-4, with D maybe TRBD1 (6 bases). With 5 bases removed from V and 8 bases from J, the gap between germline ends came to 18 bases. CDR3 length: 15 residues. From germline, CDR1 is SEHNR and CDR2 FQNEAQ (reference sequence). CDR3 DNA: TGTGCCAGCAGCCCCAGCCGGGCAGGGGACGAAAAACTGTTTTTT. Its translation is CASSPSRAGDEKLFF.

This clone showed up just a few times. The chain links TRBV19 to TRBJ1-4, with D possibly being TRBD1 (6 bases). Trimming cost V 5 bases and J 7 bases, with 20 bases left between them. The V gene's germline CDR1 is LNHDA and CDR2 SQIVND (reference sequence). The CDR3 has 16 residues. As DNA, the CDR3 is TGTGCCAGTAGTCGAAAAGGCTTCATGACAGGTGAAAAACTGTTTTTT. Protein sequence: CASSRKGFMTGEKLFF.

This chain links TRBV6-5 with TRBJ2-7, with D unclear. Germline V gives CDR1 MNHEY, CDR2 SVGAGI. V dropped 0 bases and J dropped 2 bases, with 11 bases sitting between them. The CDR3 is made up of 15 amino acids. The CDR3 region is CASSYSSPRTYEQYF. CDR3 nucleotides: TGTGCCAGCAGTTACTCTTCCCCCAGGACCTACGAGCAGTACTTC.

V and J are TRBV6-6 and TRBJ1-3; tentatively, D is TRBD1 (5 bases). Germline V gene lookup returns CDR1 MNHNY and CDR2 SVGAGI (reference sequence). This CDR3 is 14 amino acids long. V dropped 7 bases and J dropped 0 bases, with 10 bases sitting between them. CDR3 sequence reads: CASNMGGSGNTIYF. CDR3 nucleotide sequence: TGTGCCAGCAACATGGGGGGCTCTGGAAACACCATATATTTT.

The chain uses TRBV7-2 and TRBJ2-5, with 7 bases lining up with TRBD2. The junction had 14 bases not matched to a gene; V was cut back by 5 bases and J by 5 bases. The V gene's germline CDR1 is SGHTA and CDR2 FQGNSA. This CDR3 is 16 amino acids long. CDR3 coding DNA: TGTGCCAGCAGCACGCAAGCGGGACCCGGAAGGGAGACCCAGTACTTC. Translation gives CASSTQAGPGRETQYF.

This chain links TRBV7-8 with TRBJ1-6; 10 nucleotides agree with TRBD1. Germline-derived CDR1 and CDR2 are SGHVS and FQNEAQ. J gave up 10 bases and V 6 bases, and 18 bases lay outside the gene matches. There are 18 residues in the CDR3. DNA of the CDR3: TGTGCCAGCAGTTTAACCCGGGACAGGGGTCCCTTGGGATCACCCCTCCACTTT. Its translation: CASSLTRDRGPLGSPLHF. Supplemented by reference TRBV7-8 and TRBJ1-6, the full variable domain reads GAGVSQSPRYKVAKRGQDVALRCDPISGHVSLFWYQQALGQGPEFLTYFQNEAQLDKSGLPSDRFFAERPEGSVSTLKIQRTQQEDSAVYLCASSLTRDRGPLGSPLHFGNGTRLTVT.

Only a few counts were recorded for this clone. This chain connects TRBV7-2 to TRBJ1-2; 8 bases map to TRBD1. The CDR3 consists of 17 residues. V was pared by 2 bases and J by 4 bases, with 12 bases of the junction left unmatched. Germline V lookup: CDR1 SGHTA, CDR2 FQGNSA. CDR3 sequence: CASSLSATGDRVYGYTF. Here the CDR3 DNA reads TGTGCCAGCAGCTTAAGTGCGACAGGGGACCGTGTCTATGGCTACACCTTC.

Concerning this clone itself: The junction shows a germline mismatch at one end, possibly a read error. V and J are TRBV7-9 and TRBJ1-1, with TRBD1 matching 7 bases. The CDR3 spans 17 residues. Per germline, CDR1 SEHNR and CDR2 FQNEAQ (reference sequence). CDR3 sequence (DNA): TGTTCCAGCAGCTTAGCGAGGACAGGCAAAATGAACACTGAAGCTTTCTTT. The encoded protein is CSSSLARTGKMNTEAFF.

V usage is TRBV2 and J usage is TRBJ2-5; D possibly corresponds to TRBD1 (6 bases). The J call may be wrong; the DNA end is better matched by TRBJ2-7. CDR3 length: 17 residues. Germline lookup yields CDR1 SNHLY and CDR2 FYNNEI. The CDR3 region is CASSEDQQGYSSYEQYF. The CDR3 region has the DNA TGTGCCAGCAGTGAAGACCAACAGGGATATAGCTCCTACGAGCAGTACTTC.

This clone appeared once. The rearrangement uses TRBV19 and TRBJ1-2; D unclear. V dropped 3 bases and J dropped 4 bases, with 12 bases sitting between them. The CDR3 extends over 14 amino acids. The germline V gene encodes CDR1 LNHDA and CDR2 SQIVND (reference sequence). The CDR3 reads CASSMEKVGYGYTF. CDR3 nucleotide sequence: TGTGCCAGTAGTATGGAGAAGGTCGGCTATGGCTACACCTTC.

This clone was seen only once. The CDR3 loop reads CASSYRRIGTGLYNSPLHF. As DNA, the CDR3 is TGTGCCAGCAGCTACCGACGAATCGGGACAGGCCTTTATAATTCACCCCTCCACTTT. This sequence joins TRBV5-6 and TRBJ1-6; 8 nucleotides match TRBD1. The V gene's germline CDR1 is SGHDT and CDR2 YYEEEE. The length of the CDR3 is 19 residues. After removal of 3 bases from V and 4 bases from J, the junction contained 15 bases not matched to a gene. The full variable domain, rest sourced from reference TRBV5-6 and TRBJ1-6, is DAGVTQSPTHLIKTRGQQVTLRCSPKSGHDTVSWYQQALGQGPQFIFQYYEEEERQRGNFPDRFSGHQFPNYSSELNVNALLLGDSALYLCASSYRRIGTGLYNSPLHFGNGTRLTVT.

The chain links TRBV28 to TRBJ1-4, with TRBD1 matching over 10 bases. Unmatched junction bases numbered 9, after V lost 5 bases and J lost 0 bases. Germline V gene data show CDR1 as MDHEN and CDR2 as SYDVKM. This CDR3 comprises 18 residues. This CDR3 reads CASSTRDRGYATNEKLFF. CDR3 coding DNA: TGTGCCAGCAGTACACGGGACAGGGGATATGCAACTAATGAAAAACTGTTTTTT.

The chain employs TRBV6-5 and TRBJ2-5; the match to TRBD1 covers 9 bases. J lost 2 bases, V lost 6 bases, and 7 bases had no gene match. CDR1 and CDR2 from the germline V gene are MNHEY and SVGAGI. The CDR3 is 15 residues long. The CDR3 DNA is TGTGCCAGCAGCTGGACAGGGGAGACGCAAGAGACCCAGTACTTC. It codes for CASSWTGETQETQYF.

This clone was seen only a few times. This chain uses TRBV4-3 with TRBJ2-7; 7 bases map to TRBD1. This CDR3 contains 15 residues. The germline V gene encodes CDR1 LGHNA and CDR2 YSLEER. V lost 4 bases and J lost 2; bases outside the gene matches: 8. DNA for the CDR3: TGCGCCAGCAGCCCCAGCCCAGGGGGACCCTACGAGCAGTACTTC. Translation: CASSPSPGGPYEQYF.

V and J are TRBV13 and TRBJ2-1; TRBD2 aligns across 12 bases. CDR1 is PRHDT, CDR2 FYEKMQ, per germline (reference sequence). This CDR3 has 14 amino acids. J gave up 8 bases and V 5 bases, and 4 bases lay outside the gene matches. The CDR3 bases are TGTGCCAGCAGCACTAGCGGGGGGTGGGATGAGCAGTTCTTC. It codes for CASSTSGGWDEQFF.

This clone was picked up a small number of times. The chain links TRBV18 to TRBJ1-1; 7 bases agree with TRBD1. Germline V gene data show CDR1 as KGHSH and CDR2 as LQKENI. This CDR3 has 16 amino acids. V lost 1 base to trimming and J lost 4 bases; unmatched junction nucleotides: 9. The CDR3 region has the DNA TGTGCCAGCTCACCACAAGGGACAGCAATGCTCACTGAAGCTTTCTTT. It encodes CASSPQGTAMLTEAFF. The complete variable domain, with remaining parts taken from reference TRBV18 and TRBJ1-1, reads NAGVMQNPRHLVRRRGQEARLRCSPMKGHSHVYWYRQLPEEGLKFMVYLQKENIIDESGMPKERFSAEFPKEGPSILRIQQVVRGDSAAYFCASSPQGTAMLTEAFFGQGTRLTVV.

CDR3 protein: CASSLNHEAPLHF. In DNA, the CDR3 is TGTGCCAGCAGCTTAAATCATGAGGCACCCCTCCACTTT. The V call is TRBV7-6, the J call TRBJ1-6; D remains unclear. Germline V CDR1 and CDR2: SGHVS, FNYEAQ. V was trimmed by 2 bases and J by 11 bases, leaving 10 bases between them. The CDR3 totals 13 residues. Full variable domain (outside the CDR3, taken from reference TRBV7-6 and TRBJ1-6): GAGVSQSPRYKVTKRGQDVALRCDPISGHVSLYWYRQALGQGPEFLTYFNYEAQQDKSGLPNDRFSAERPEGSISTLTIQRTEQRDSAMYRCASSLNHEAPLHFGNGTRLTVT.

This chain joins TRBV9 and TRBJ2-3, with 9 positions matching TRBD2. The germline CDR1 and CDR2 sequences are SGDLS and YYNGEE. The V and J ends lost 4 bases and 10 bases, in that order; junction bases with no gene match: 16. The CDR3 consists of 16 residues. The CDR3 reads CASSPERGAKSQSQYF. CDR3 nucleotides: TGTGCCAGCAGCCCCGAGCGGGGGGCTAAGTCCCAATCGCAGTATTTT.